The following is a T cell receptor beta chain sequence with its context. These data belong to a study of blood T cell repertoires in COVID-19. Study information: The samples span acute and convalescent COVID-19 from the United States, Italy and Spain. PBMCs, B-cell-depleted T cells, or T cells provided the cDNA or gDNA that made up the material.

The germline V gene has CDR1 DFQATT and CDR2 SNEGSKA (reference sequence). CDR3 size: 11 residues. Trimming left V 3 bases short and J 4 bases short, with 7 bases between. In the authors' workflow: Scientists estimated how many nucleated cells there were by amplifying reference gene primers. This table comes from immunoSEQ multiplex PCR, and its TCRdb copy is limited to in-frame clones, with some not included. For V, J and clone size, that table is used; D and trimming come from the DNA. The sample has some 20,000 clones, 85% to 90% seen once; the top ten hold approximately 5.2%. The chain uses TRBV20-1 and TRBJ2-7; tentatively, D is TRBD2 (5 bases). Sequencing used peripheral blood. The sequence was collected from a human donor in a cohort sampled during active COVID-19. CDR3 sequence (DNA): TGCAGTGCTAGCAAGCGGTACGAGCAGTACTTC. The encoded protein is CSASKRYEQYF.